This T cell receptor beta chain was found in a study of T cell repertoires in cytomegalovirus infection. V shed 5 bases, J shed 9 bases, and the junction held 7 bases outside the gene matches. Germline assignment: CDR1 LNHDA and CDR2 SQIVND (reference sequence). The CDR3 is 13 amino acids. From the reads, TCRdb called clonotypes with MiXCR, one entry per CDR3 protein. The top ten clones hold about 55% of a sample with tens of thousands of distinct CDR3 sequences, about 21% of them seen once. Of note for this clonotype: As yet, its antigen is unknown.

The study's findings and limits: Accumulated public TCR beta family frequency recognized individuals carrying CMV together with the relevant HLA.

Sequencing was performed on CD8+ T cells from cultured PBMCs, taken from culture after CMV antigen stimulation. The chain joins TRBV19 to TRBJ2-1, with 7 bases identical to TRBD2. The TCR was taken from a human donor in good health (CMV status not recorded). Some clones in this sample may be carry-over from other donors' samples. The chain's CDR3 is CASSFSTSSEQFF. The CDR3 DNA follows: TGTGCCAGTAGTTTCTCGACTAGCAGTGAGCAGTTCTTC.